A selection of T cell receptor beta chains follows, all from one sample in a study of Ad26.COV2.S vaccination and SARS-CoV-2 variants. TCRdb keeps only in-frame clones here, not all; method: immunoSEQ multiplex PCR. This sample has about 420,000 clones, with around nine tenths found just once. The starting material was peripheral blood, obtained in a trial of Ad26.COV2.S vaccine versus placebo. These receptors came from a person between 18 and 65 years old who received the Ad26.COV2.S COVID-19 vaccine or a placebo. The CDR3 runs from the conserved cysteine through the conserved F or W. Fields, in order: V gene, D gene, clone size, J gene, CDR3 DNA, CDR3 protein. A D gene is named only where the DNA matches it firmly. Part of the rows lack a size; the others show once, few, many or a class for expanded clones.

TRBV7-2,NA,NA,TRBJ1-5,TGTGCCAGCAGCTCTGACAGGAGCTATCAGCCCCAGCATTTT,CASSSDRSYQPQHF
TRBV11-3,NA,once,TRBJ2-1,TGTGCCAGCAGGAAATTACCGGCGGATGAGCAGTTCTTC,CASRKLPADEQFF
TRBV11-2,NA,NA,TRBJ2-1,TGTGCCAGCAGACCTATACTAGGCCCCTACAATGAGCAGTTCTTC,CASRPILGPYNEQFF
TRBV4-1,NA,NA,TRBJ2-3,TGCGCCAGCAGCCAAGATCGGCCTCAGCGGGATACGCAGTATTTT,CASSQDRPQRDTQYF
TRBV11-3,NA,NA,TRBJ2-2,TGTGCCAGCAGCTTAGGCAGGGTGACCGGGGAGCTGTTTTTT,CASSLGRVTGELFF
TRBV3-1/TRBV3-2,NA,NA,TRBJ1-2,TGTGCCAGCAGCCAAGTTGTCCAGGTTAATGGCTACACCTTC,CASSQVVQVNGYTF
TRBV5-8,TRBD1,once,TRBJ1-1,TGTGCCAGGCGACAGGGGGCGAACGCTGAAGCTTTCTTT,CARRQGANAEAFF
TRBV3-1/TRBV3-2,NA,NA,TRBJ2-5,TGTGCCAGCAGCCCCGGGACAAAAATCCAAGAGACCCAGTACTTC,CASSPGTKIQETQYF
TRBV21-1,NA,NA,TRBJ2-1,TGTGCCAGCAGGGAACGGGGGAAGGATGAGCAGTTCTTC,CASRERGKDEQFF
TRBV5-6,TRBD1,NA,TRBJ2-7,TGTGCCAGCAGCGTGGGACAGTCCTACGAGCAGTACTTC,CASSVGQSYEQYF
TRBV5-6,TRBD1,NA,TRBJ1-1,TGTGCCAGCAGCACAGGGGAGAACACTGAAGCTTTCTTT,CASSTGENTEAFF
TRBV7-2,TRBD2,NA,TRBJ2-5,TGTGCCAGCAGCTTCACTAGCGGGGCGGAGACCCAGTACTTC,CASSFTSGAETQYF